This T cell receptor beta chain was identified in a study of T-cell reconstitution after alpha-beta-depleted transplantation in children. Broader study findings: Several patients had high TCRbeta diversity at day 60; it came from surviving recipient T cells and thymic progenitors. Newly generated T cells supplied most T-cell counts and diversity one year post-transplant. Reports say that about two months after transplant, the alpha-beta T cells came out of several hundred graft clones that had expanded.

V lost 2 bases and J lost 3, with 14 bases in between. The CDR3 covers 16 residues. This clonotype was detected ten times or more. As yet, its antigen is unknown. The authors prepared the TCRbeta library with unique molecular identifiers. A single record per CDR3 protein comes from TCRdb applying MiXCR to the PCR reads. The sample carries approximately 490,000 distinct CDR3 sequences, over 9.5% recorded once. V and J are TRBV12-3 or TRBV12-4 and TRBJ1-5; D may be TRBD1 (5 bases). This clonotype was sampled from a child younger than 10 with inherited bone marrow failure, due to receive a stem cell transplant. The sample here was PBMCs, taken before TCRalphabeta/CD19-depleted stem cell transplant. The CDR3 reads CASSLLGAAFNQPQHF. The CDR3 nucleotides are TGTGCCAGCAGTTTACTAGGGGCTGCTTTCAATCAGCCCCAGCATTTT.